Below are 18 T cell receptor beta chains sequenced from a single sample in a study of shared clonotypes between healthy human individuals. Assay used: immunoSEQ multiplex PCR; TCRdb lists only in-frame clones, some missing. The sample has around 1,900,000 clones, around 95% seen once. Naive CD8 cells lacked CD45RO and underwent positive selection for CCR7, leaving out terminally differentiated effector memory CD45RA+ cells. The material sequenced was naive CD8+ T cells from PBMCs. The source of these receptors is a man between 18 and 35 years old in good health. Some clones in this sample may be carry-over from other donors' samples.

This chain uses TRBV27 with TRBJ1-1; D may be TRBD1 (6 bases). Germline CDR1 and CDR2: MNHEY and SMNVEV (reference sequence). This CDR3 is built from 14 residues. The ends were cut back, 5 bases at V and 1 base at J, with 11 bases in the middle. The DNA for the CDR3 is TGTGCCAGCAGTAAAGGACAGAAGAACACTGAAGCTTTCTTT. Its translation is CASSKGQKNTEAFF.

V is TRBV27 and J is TRBJ2-1, with 15 bases matching TRBD2. CDR1 and CDR2 from the germline V gene are MNHEY and SMNVEV (reference sequence). The CDR3 is 15 residues long. V was pared by 7 bases and J by 7 bases, with 5 bases of the junction left unmatched. DNA for the CDR3: TGTGCCAGCACCCCGGGACTAGCGGGAGGTAATGAGCAGTTCTTC. This encodes CASTPGLAGGNEQFF.

The V call is TRBV9, the J call TRBJ1-4; D perhaps matches TRBD1 (6 bases). Trimming took 3 bases from V and 5 from J, leaving 11 bases between them. The CDR3 length is 14 residues. CDR1 SGDLS and CDR2 YYNGEE come from the germline V gene. The CDR3 nucleotides are TGTGCCAGCAGCGAGACAGGCCAGAATGAAAAACTGTTTTTT. It codes for CASSETGQNEKLFF.

In this sample, this clone turned up once. The V and J genes are TRBV6-1 and TRBJ2-1; D remains ambiguous. The CDR3 loop spans 15 amino acids. Between the trimmed V and J ends, which lost 2 bases and 0 bases, there was a span of 8 bases. Germline CDR1 and CDR2: MNHNS and SASEGT. CDR3 nucleotides: TGTGCCAGCAGTGAAATGAGAGACTCCTACAATGAGCAGTTCTTC. This sequence encodes CASSEMRDSYNEQFF.

V usage is TRBV5-6 and J usage is TRBJ2-3; no reliable D call. Germline V gene data show CDR1 as SGHDT and CDR2 as YYEEEE. The CDR3 covers 13 residues. The ends were cut back, 0 bases at V and 4 bases at J, with 6 bases in the middle. The CDR3 region is CASSLDSADTQYF. Written as DNA, the CDR3 is TGTGCCAGCAGCTTGGACAGTGCAGATACGCAGTATTTT.

The chain is built from TRBV27 and TRBJ1-1; D ambiguous. CDR3 length: 16 residues. Germline V gene data show CDR1 as MNHEY and CDR2 as SMNVEV (reference sequence). V was clipped by 0 bases and J by 4 bases, with 15 bases between them. The CDR3 region has the DNA TGTGCCAGCAGTTTATCCCCCCGGTCGGTCTTCACTGAAGCTTTCTTT. Its protein product is CASSLSPRSVFTEAFF.

CDR3 protein: CASSYTGTSSYEQFF. The CDR3 region has the DNA TGTGCCAGCAGCTACACCGGGACTAGCTCTTATGAGCAGTTCTTC. The rearrangement links TRBV7-8 to TRBJ2-1, with 9 bases lining up with TRBD2. J gave up 8 bases and V 4 bases, and 9 bases lay outside the gene matches. CDR3 size: 15 residues. Germline values: CDR1 SGHVS, CDR2 FQNEAQ.

This clone was observed a few times. J is TRBJ1-2 and V is TRBV7-9; the match to TRBD1 covers 7 bases. Trimming at V came to 4 bases and at J to 1 base, leaving 6 bases not matched to a gene. The CDR3 spans 15 residues. Germline assignment: CDR1 SEHNR and CDR2 FQNEAQ (reference sequence). The CDR3 nucleotides are TGTGCCAGCAGCTCCACAGGGGCTCATAACTATGGCTACACCTTC. It yields the protein CASSSTGAHNYGYTF.

The V gene is TRBV28, the J gene TRBJ2-5; D possibly uses TRBD1 or TRBD2 (5 bases each). The CDR3 is made up of 14 amino acids. Germline-derived CDR1 and CDR2 are MDHEN and SYDVKM. The ends were cut back, 7 bases at V and 7 bases at J, with 19 bases in the middle. The CDR3 nucleotides read TGTGCCAGCACCCCCGGGACGCCCAGGGTGACCCAGTACTTC. It translates to CASTPGTPRVTQYF.

This clone was detected a few times. V is TRBV29-1 and J is TRBJ1-1; D gene unclear. V was trimmed by 3 bases and J by 7 bases, leaving 12 bases between them. This CDR3 region has 12 residues. Per the germline V gene, CDR1 is SQVTM and CDR2 is ANQGSEA. The CDR3 sequence is CSVEMRVNEAFF. As DNA, the CDR3 is TGCAGCGTTGAGATGCGGGTGAATGAAGCTTTCTTT.

This chain links TRBV20-1 with TRBJ1-2; D gene unclear. CDR1 and CDR2 from the germline V gene are DFQATT and SNEGSKA (reference sequence). There are 10 residues in the CDR3. Trimming took off 4 bases at V and 8 bases at J, with 8 bases between the two ends. The CDR3 loop reads CSAIVGGYTF. For the CDR3, the DNA is TGCAGTGCTATTGTGGGCGGCTACACCTTC.

The chain carries TRBV27 and TRBJ2-7, with unresolved D. Trimming shortened V by 4 bases and J by 0 bases, and 13 bases separated the two germline ends. Looked up from germline, CDR1 is MNHEY and CDR2 is SMNVEV (reference sequence). This CDR3 contains 15 residues. In DNA, the CDR3 is TGTGCCAGCAGTTCAATTGGAGCGAGCTCCTACGAGCAGTACTTC. It yields the protein CASSSIGASSYEQYF.

V usage is TRBV2 and J usage is TRBJ2-3; 9 bases line up with TRBD2. There are 15 residues in the CDR3. Trimming cost V 6 bases and J 5 bases; bases outside gene matches: 9. Per the germline V gene, CDR1 is SNHLY and CDR2 is FYNNEI. The DNA of the CDR3 is TGTGCCAGCAGAGTAGCGGGAGCGCTCGAAGATACGCAGTATTTT. It codes for CASRVAGALEDTQYF.

The count of this clone is one. J is TRBJ2-4 and V is TRBV2; 13 nucleotides align to TRBD2. This CDR3 has 17 amino acids. Germline V gene sequence: CDR1 SNHLY, CDR2 FYNNEI. The V and J ends lost 7 bases and 5 bases, in that order; junction bases with no gene match: 11. Written as DNA, the CDR3 is TGTGCCAGCACTATTCGGACTAGCGGGAGCGGTCAAAACATTCAGTACTTC. Translated, it gives CASTIRTSGSGQNIQYF.

The chain is built from TRBV9 and TRBJ1-5, with 11 bases lining up with TRBD1. With 4 bases clipped from V and 4 bases from J, the junction kept 10 bases outside the gene matches. CDR1 and CDR2 from the germline V gene are SGDLS and YYNGEE. The CDR3 is 17 amino acids. The CDR3 region has the DNA TGTGCCAGCAGCCCCGAACTTCGGGACAGGGGGAATCAGCCCCAGCATTTT. Translation gives CASSPELRDRGNQPQHF.

With regard to this clone: This sample also contains other DNA sequences that code for the same CDR3. This sequence joins TRBV7-9 and TRBJ2-1, with D unclear. This CDR3 region has 11 residues. Trimming shortened V by 5 bases and J by 8 bases, and 7 bases separated the two germline ends. CDR1 and CDR2 (germline): SEHNR, FQNEAQ (reference sequence). The CDR3 sequence: CASSPGYEQFF. The CDR3 nucleotides read TGTGCCAGCAGCCCTGGCTATGAGCAGTTCTTC. Drawing the rest from reference TRBV7-9 and TRBJ2-1, the complete variable domain is DTGVSQNPRHKITKRGQNVTFRCDPISEHNRLYWYRQTLGQGPEFLTYFQNEAQLEKSRLLSDRFSAERPKGSFSTLEIQRTEQGDSAMYLCASSPGYEQFFGPGTRLTVL.

The chain couples TRBV10-3 to TRBJ2-7; no firm D call. The CDR3 contains 13 residues. V lost 0 bases and J lost 4, with 7 bases in between. Germline CDR1 and CDR2: ENHRY and SYGVKD. CDR3 in amino acids: CAISESLEYEQYF. CDR3 in DNA: TGTGCCATCAGTGAGTCTCTCGAATACGAGCAGTACTTC.

This chain links TRBV4-2 with TRBJ2-3, with D possibly matching TRBD2 (5 bases). This CDR3 spans 16 amino acids. V lost 0 bases and J 5 bases, leaving 15 bases between the germline ends. The germline CDR1 and CDR2 sequences are LGHNA and YNFKEQ. This CDR3 is CASSQEERVRRDTQYF. Here the CDR3 DNA reads TGTGCCAGCAGCCAAGAGGAGAGGGTTCGGAGAGATACGCAGTATTTT.